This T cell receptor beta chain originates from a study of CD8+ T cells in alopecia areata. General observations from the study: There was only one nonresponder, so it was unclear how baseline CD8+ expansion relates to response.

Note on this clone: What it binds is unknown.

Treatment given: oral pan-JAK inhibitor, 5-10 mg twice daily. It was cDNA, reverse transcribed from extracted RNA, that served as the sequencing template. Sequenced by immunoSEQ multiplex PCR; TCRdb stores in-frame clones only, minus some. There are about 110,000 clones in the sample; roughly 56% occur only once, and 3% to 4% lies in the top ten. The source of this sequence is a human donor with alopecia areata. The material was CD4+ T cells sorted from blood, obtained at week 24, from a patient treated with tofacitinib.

The DNA of the CDR3 is TGTGCCAGCAGTTCCTACTCCTTTTATGACAGGGACCATGGCTACACCTTC. This sequence encodes CASSSYSFYDRDHGYTF. The chain links TRBV27 to TRBJ1-2; 7 nucleotides line up with TRBD1. The CDR3 length is 17 residues. Germline assignment: CDR1 MNHEY and CDR2 SMNVEV (reference sequence). Unmatched junction bases numbered 17, after V lost 4 bases and J lost 6 bases.